The 13 T cell receptor beta chains given below trace back to one sample, sequenced in a study of blood T cell repertoires in COVID-19. Repertoires were generated with immunoSEQ multiplex PCR, while TCRdb's copy carries only in-frame clones and drops some. The sample has about 220,000 clones, about 88% seen once. Material for sequencing was peripheral blood. These receptors originate from a man aged 45-65 years who had recovered from COVID-19.

This chain links TRBV5-8 with TRBJ1-5; no clear D gene. The CDR3 has 11 residues. CDR1 and CDR2 (germline): SGHTS, YDEGEE. Between the trimmed V and J ends, which lost 2 bases and 7 bases, there was a span of 4 bases. The CDR3 loop reads CASSFSQPQHF. The CDR3, as DNA: TGTGCCAGCAGCTTTTCACAGCCCCAGCATTTT. Based on the CDR3 plus reference TRBV5-8 and TRBJ1-5, the full variable domain is EAGVTQSPTHLIKTRGQQATLRCSPISGHTSVYWYQQALGLGLQFLLWYDEGEERNRGNFPPRFSGRQFPNYSSELNVNALELEDSALYLCASSFSQPQHFGDGTRLSIL.

The CDR3, as DNA: TGTGCCAGCAGGCTTACAGGTAACTATGAGCAGTTCTTC. Amino acids: CASRLTGNYEQFF. This chain uses TRBV28 with TRBJ2-1; possible D gene TRBD1, 5 bases. This CDR3 has 13 residues. Germline V lookup: CDR1 MDHEN, CDR2 SYDVKM. V was shortened by 6 bases and J by 8 bases, with 14 bases between the two germline ends.

This chain joins TRBV18 and TRBJ2-7; maybe TRBD1 (6 bases). The germline V and J ends were trimmed by 6 bases and 0 bases, with 15 bases remaining between them. The CDR3 runs to 15 residues. Germline CDR1 reads KGHSH; CDR2 reads LQKENI. CDR3 in amino acids: CASSPAQGHSYEQYF. CDR3 bases: TGTGCCAGCTCGCCTGCCCAGGGGCACTCCTACGAGCAGTACTTC.

This chain connects TRBV27 to TRBJ2-1; 8 bases fit TRBD1. V lost 8 bases, J lost 9 bases, and 15 bases stayed unmatched. Germline lookup yields CDR1 MNHEY and CDR2 SMNVEV (reference sequence). The CDR3 extends over 15 amino acids. The CDR3 here is CASSLDRGPTSEQFF. CDR3 nucleotide sequence: TGTGCCAGCTCCCTTGACAGGGGCCCTACAAGTGAGCAGTTCTTC.

The rearrangement links TRBV29-1 to TRBJ1-2; the D gene is possibly TRBD1 (5 bases). The V end lost 4 bases, the J end lost 2 bases, and 8 bases lay between the germline ends. The CDR3 has 12 amino acids. Per germline, CDR1 SQVTM and CDR2 ANQGSEA. The CDR3 sequence is CSVGRENYGYTF. In DNA, the CDR3 is TGCAGCGTTGGCAGGGAAAACTATGGCTACACCTTC. Full variable domain (missing parts from reference TRBV29-1 and TRBJ1-2): SAVISQKPSRDICQRGTSLTIQCQVDSQVTMMFWYRQQPGQSLTLIATANQGSEATYESGFVIDKFPISRPNLTFSTLTVSNMSPEDSSIYLCSVGRENYGYTFGSGTRLTVV.

This clone turned up a few times. The chain links TRBV2 to TRBJ1-2; weak D call: TRBD1 (5 bases). Trimming removed 7 bases at V and 5 bases at J, with 8 bases between. Germline V gene data show CDR1 as SNHLY and CDR2 as FYNNEI. This CDR3 contains 11 residues. The CDR3 DNA reads as TGTGCCAGCACCGACAGATATGGCTACACCTTC. This translates into CASTDRYGYTF.

The genes are TRBV9 and TRBJ2-3; 9 bases agree with TRBD1. Germline CDR1 reads SGDLS; CDR2 reads YYNGEE. The junction had 4 bases not matched to a gene; V was cut back by 3 bases and J by 2 bases. The CDR3 covers 15 residues. CDR3 nucleotides: TGTGCCAGCAGCGCCGGGACAGGGCTCACAGATACGCAGTATTTT. Its protein is CASSAGTGLTDTQYF. The complete variable domain, with remaining parts taken from reference TRBV9 and TRBJ2-3, reads DSGVTQTPKHLITATGQRVTLRCSPRSGDLSVYWYQQSLDQGLQFLIQYYNGEERAKGNILERFSAQQFPDLHSELNLSSLELGDSALYFCASSAGTGLTDTQYFGPGTRLTVL.

V gene TRBV28 combines with J gene TRBJ2-7, with a weak D call TRBD1 (5 bases). The CDR3 loop spans 13 amino acids. CDR1 and CDR2 (germline): MDHEN, SYDVKM. Between the trimmed V and J ends, which lost 5 bases and 1 base, there was a span of 9 bases. CDR3 in DNA: TGTGCCAGCAGTCCCAGGGTTTCCTACGAGCAGTACTTC. Translated: CASSPRVSYEQYF.

This clone has a handful of counts. The chain combines TRBV18 with TRBJ2-7; 7 bases line up with TRBD1. Germline lookup yields CDR1 KGHSH and CDR2 LQKENI. After removal of 3 bases from V and 6 bases from J, the junction contained 5 bases not matched to a gene. The CDR3 totals 13 residues. In DNA form, the CDR3 reads TGTGCCAGCTCACCGAAACAGGGGCGCGAGCAGTACTTC. This encodes CASSPKQGREQYF. Variable domain in full (rest from reference TRBV18 and TRBJ2-7): NAGVMQNPRHLVRRRGQEARLRCSPMKGHSHVYWYRQLPEEGLKFMVYLQKENIIDESGMPKERFSAEFPKEGPSILRIQQVVRGDSAAYFCASSPKQGREQYFGPGTRLTVT.

The CDR3 sequence: CASRSGTNNEQFF. The CDR3 DNA is TGTGCCAGCAGGAGCGGGACCAACAATGAGCAGTTCTTC. The gene calls are TRBV27 and TRBJ2-1; 7 nucleotides agree with TRBD2. This CDR3 comprises 13 residues. With 6 bases clipped from V and 5 bases from J, the junction kept 4 bases outside the gene matches. CDR1 and CDR2 (germline): MNHEY, SMNVEV (reference sequence).

The chain uses TRBV15 and TRBJ2-1; a weak D match, TRBD1 (6 bases). The germline V gene has CDR1 LNHNV and CDR2 YYDKDF (reference sequence). The CDR3 length is 17 residues. V lost 0 bases to trimming and J lost 0 bases, with 12 bases between them. The CDR3 bases are TGTGCCACCAGCAGAGACAGGGGCACAAGCTCCTACAATGAGCAGTTCTTC. Translated, it gives CATSRDRGTSSYNEQFF. The whole variable domain, filled in from reference TRBV15 and TRBJ2-1, reads DAMVIQNPRYQVTQFGKPVTLSCSQTLNHNVMYWYQQKSSQAPKLLFHYYDKDFNNEADTPDNFQSRRPNTSFCFLDIRSPGLGDTAMYLCATSRDRGTSSYNEQFFGPGTRLTVL.

This clone was seen a single time. The chain employs TRBV5-6 and TRBJ2-1; 8 bases fit TRBD2. CDR1 is SGHDT and CDR2 is YYEEEE in the germline V gene. CDR3 length: 18 residues. After removal of 2 bases from V and 3 bases from J, the junction contained 13 bases not matched to a gene. CDR3 region: CASSFLAGQGGYYNEQFF. The CDR3 DNA reads TGTGCCAGCAGCTTCCTAGCGGGCCAGGGAGGTTACTACAATGAGCAGTTCTTC.

This chain joins TRBV7-2 and TRBJ2-2, with a possible D match to TRBD1 (6 bases). V lost 3 bases to trimming and J lost 13 bases, with 12 bases between them. The CDR3 has 12 amino acids. Germline-derived CDR1 and CDR2 are SGHTA and FQGNSA. The CDR3 DNA reads as TGTGCCAGCAGCTTCGCACAGGGAATGCTGTTTTTT. This sequence encodes CASSFAQGMLFF.